Sequencing of this T cell receptor (beta chain) was carried out in a study of T cell changes during pregnancy in multiple sclerosis. The germline CDR1 and CDR2 sequences are MNHEY and SMNVEV (reference sequence). This CDR3 contains 15 residues. Profiled with immunoSEQ multiplex PCR; TCRdb holds only in-frame clones, not every one. The sample lists some 44,000 clones, 85% to 95% seen once, with roughly 0.55% in the top ten. V gene TRBV27 combines with J gene TRBJ2-5; no firm D call. TRBJ2-7 explains the end of the DNA better; the J call may be wrong. This receptor was obtained from a female donor with multiple sclerosis, enrolled in a pregnancy study. The sample consisted of CD4+ T cells from peripheral blood mononuclear cells, taken in the third trimester of pregnancy. DNA of the CDR3: TGTGCCAGCAGTCAAATCGGGTCCGCCTCCTACGAGCAGTACTTC. Translation gives CASSQIGSASYEQYF.